The clone carrying this TCR beta chain was detected only a few times. What it binds is not known. Germline V gives CDR1 SQVTM, CDR2 ANQGSEA. CDR3 length: 12 amino acids. V was pared by 4 bases and J by 0 bases, with 7 bases between. The data originate from a study of Graves' ophthalmopathy and Graves' hyperthyroidism. Overall study findings and caveats: Blood samples also showed most expanded thyroid clonotypes exceeding 0.001 frequency.

RNA transcripts provided the template for amplifying TCR beta CDR3 regions. HTBI primers served in a first-round RT-PCR, which a second-round multiplex PCR followed. TCRdb used MiXCR to reprocess the multiplex PCR reads, holding one entry per CDR3 protein. This repertoire shows 200,000 to 250,000 distinct CDR3 sequences, around 45% found once; its top ten account for around 43%. Moderate-to-severe activity, CAS ≥3, NOSPECS ≥4 and duration under 3 months were recorded for donors with ophthalmopathy. The specimen was peripheral blood. The TCR sequence derives from an adult man with Graves' ophthalmopathy. The chain uses TRBV29-1 and TRBJ2-7; D is unresolved. The CDR3 region is CSVVQDSYEQYF. CDR3 DNA: TGCAGCGTTGTCCAGGACTCCTACGAGCAGTACTTC.